This is a list of T cell receptor beta chains from one sample in a study of T cells in Graves' hyperthyroidism and ophthalmopathy. TCRdb re-analysed the multiplex PCR reads in MiXCR, keeping a single row per CDR3 protein. The data hold 500,000 to 650,000 distinct CDR3 sequences, with 12% to 15% observed a single time. Source material: blood. The receptors here all came from a woman in her thirties or forties with Graves' hyperthyroidism. The CDR3 runs from the conserved cysteine through the conserved F or W. The D gene is left open where the match is weak. Some rows have no size entry. The others give once, few or many, or a class for an expanded clone.

v_gene	abundance	d_gene	j_gene	CDR3nt	CDR3aa
TRBV30	many	.	TRBJ1-1	TGTGCCTGGAGCAGGGCCCCTGAAGCTTTCTTT	CAWSRAPEAFF
TRBV7-9	many	TRBD1	TRBJ2-2	TGTGCCAGCAGCTGGGGACAGGGGGCAGACACCGGGGAGCTGTTTTTT	CASSWGQGADTGELFF
TRBV19	.	TRBD1	TRBJ1-1	TGTGCCAGCGACAGGGGCGGTACTGAAGCTTTCTTT	CASDRGGTEAFF
TRBV7-8	many	TRBD2	TRBJ2-3	TGTGCCAGCAGCCAACTGTACCTAGCGGGAGGTCGAGATACGCAGTATTTT	CASSQLYLAGGRDTQYF
TRBV27	many	.	TRBJ1-5	TGTGCCAGCAGTTTAGGTGGGGGGGGCGGAAATCAGCCCCAGCATTTT	CASSLGGGGGNQPQHF
TRBV29-1	many	TRBD1	TRBJ2-7	TGCAGCGTTGAAGTTCTCCGGGACAGGGGATTCTACGAGCAGTACTTC	CSVEVLRDRGFYEQYF
TRBV15	many	.	TRBJ1-1	TGTGCCACCAGCAGAGCGGGCGGCCGGGGCCCATCAGGGAGTCGGGCTTTCTTT	CATSRAGGRGPSGSRAFF
TRBV18	many	.	TRBJ1-2	TGTGCCAGCTCACCACCGGGGTCAGGGAACTATGGCTACACCTTC	CASSPPGSGNYGYTF
TRBV5-6	.	.	TRBJ2-4	TGTGCCAGCAGCTCAGGAGGGGGCAAAAACATTCAGTACTTC	CASSSGGGKNIQYF
TRBV2	many	.	TRBJ2-3	TGTGCCAGCAGTGATAGGGCCGGGTTTAGCACAGATACGCAGTATTTT	CASSDRAGFSTDTQYF